The text below deals with one T cell receptor beta chain. Its target is unknown. cDNA synthesis used the whole RNA isolate, giving expressed TCRB sequences. The repertoire was sequenced with immunoSEQ multiplex PCR; TCRdb's copy has only in-frame clones and lacks some. The profile covers approximately 170,000 clones, with roughly 9% appearing a single time and 2% to 2.5% taken by the ten largest. This CDR3 comprises 14 residues. Germline values: CDR1 LGHNA, CDR2 YSLEER. V was cut by 0 bases and J by 2 bases, with 7 bases left in between. This record belongs to a study of beta chain features in type 1 diabetes. Study-wide points: Diminished insertions and augmented deletions at VDJ junctions characterized type 1 diabetes patients.

The rearrangement links TRBV4-3 to TRBJ1-2; D is uncertain. The sample taken for sequencing was central memory CD4+ T cells from blood. The sequence came from a woman aged 18-29 years in good health. The CDR3 sequence: CASSQEATNYGYTF. As DNA, the CDR3 is TGCGCCAGCAGCCAAGAGGCCACGAACTATGGCTACACCTTC.